This T cell receptor beta chain was recovered during a study of beta chain features in type 1 diabetes (dated 2018 in TCRdb). For the wider study: Patients and healthy donors did not differ in mean age, gender distribution, total cell number or subset yield. Across all samples, approximately 100 million sorted cells were examined, and cell number per subset correlated strongly with RNA yield. In the study, recently diagnosed type 1 diabetes patients and matched healthy donors were compared on the TCRB repertoires of their sorted circulating CD4+ T cell subsets. Regulatory and stem cell-like memory subsets were obtained from only 8 patients and roughly eight healthy donors, while naive and central memory subsets were obtained from all 28 donors. Study-wide conclusions, independent of this receptor: PCR might favor shorter templates, but patient and control samples were amplified and corrected together, so any skew would affect both groups equally. Naive, central memory and regulatory TCRB repertoires appeared more similar among patients than among healthy donors. Because cDNA was sequenced instead of genomic DNA, activated cells with high expression could be over-represented, although the groups did not differ in activation or CD3 levels. Only small numbers of individuals were included in the HLA sub-analyses, which left unresolved whether HLA type had any influence on TCRB rearrangement. A moderate but significant shortening of TCRB CDR3 length was observed in type 1 diabetes patients in all four CD4+ subsets. Patients with type 1 diabetes made fewer insertions and deleted more nucleotides at VDJ recombination sites, implying thymic rearrangement abnormalities.

Worth noting for this clone: The antigen this receptor binds is unknown. Base-call qualities are not available, and no considerably larger clone is one nucleotide away.

The High Capacity cDNA Reverse Transcription Kit was used to reverse transcribe all of the isolated RNA, meaning that expressed TCRB transcripts were what got sequenced. Naive, central memory and regulatory T cell samples underwent deep immunoSEQ sequencing, averaging about 3.57 million total reads per sample. Sorted cells were lysed in RLT buffer and RNA was extracted with DNase-treated RNeasy Micro or Mini kits, depending on cell number. To prevent cross-contamination, every cell subset was processed on its own, while patient and healthy donor samples were processed together. The immunoSEQ multiplex PCR was used to amplify TCRB sequences from cDNA, yielding 87-bp fragments that span the CDR3 region. Sequencing of the amplicons was done on the Illumina HiSeq platform. Turning to the authors' computational methods: Synthetic template baselines were used to correct PCR bias computationally, reads within Hamming distance 2 were collapsed together, and singletons that could not be merged were discarded. Reads were aligned against IMGT to assign V, D and J genes, CDR3 length and insertions or deletions at six rearrangement sites. Within each subset, clonotype counts were normalized to the number of sorted cells before true diversity and Gini coefficients were calculated with the tcR R package. The overlap coefficient, calculated on TCRB nucleotide sequences, was used to quantify repertoire sharing. TCRdb took this table from immuneACCESS and kept in-frame rearrangements with V and J called. Such tables lack part of the clones; where checked against another copy, unresolved V genes explain under half of the gap, and the rest is unexplained. V, J and clone size reflect that table, while D and trimming were determined from the DNA. This sample holds about 240,000 clones; 25% to 35% were observed only once. Together, the top ten hold approximately 4% of the sample.

V lost 0 bases and J lost 3 bases, and the count of bases not matched to a germline gene is 2. The cysteine opens and the phenylalanine closes a CDR3 of 15 amino acids. The DNA shown is the 45-base CDR3, in frame from base 1. The germline V gene encodes CDR1 MDHEN and CDR2 SYDVKM. A single peripheral blood draw of 95 to 150 mL on average was collected from each donor into heparinised tubes. Using a panel that included CD45RO, CCR7, CD25, CD127, CD95 and CD27, naive, central memory, regulatory and stem cell-like memory CD4+ T cells were sorted on a BD FACSAria II. A purity above 98% was achieved for all sorted populations. PBMCs were isolated right away by Lymphoprep density gradient centrifugation and were stained directly, without culture. So that batch effects would be minimized, each experiment stained and sorted samples in pairs, pairing one healthy donor with one patient.

This clonotype was sampled from a man younger than 45 in good health. The rearrangement joined TRBV28 to TRBJ1-3, with TRBD1 matching 7 junction bases. The specimen sequenced was central memory CD4+ T cells from blood. The DNA is TGTGCCAGCAGTTTATGGACAGGGAGTGGAAACACCATATATTTT. Its coded protein is CASSLWTGSGNTIYF.